This T cell receptor (beta chain) was retrieved from a study of T cell repertoires in cytomegalovirus infection. Study as a whole: Evidence of both CMV infection and a matching HLA type came from public TCR beta signatures. Study-level results: There were HLA-C-restricted CMV-specific TCR beta clonotypes dominating the ex vivo response. Summed public TCR beta family frequency identified CMV carriers bearing the relevant HLA.

One entry per CDR3 protein results from TCRdb running MiXCR on the reads. The table shows some 320,000 distinct CDR3 sequences, with around a tenth occurring only once. In germline, CDR1 is LNHDA, CDR2 SQIVND (reference sequence). The CDR3 has 15 amino acids. V lost 1 base, J lost 2 bases, and 11 bases lay in between. This clonotype turned up a few times. Its specificity is not known. Sequenced sample: PBMCs. The TCR was taken from a human donor in good health (CMV status not recorded). Some clones in this sample may be carry-over from other donors' samples. The J gene is TRBJ1-1, the V gene TRBV19; D is ambiguous. CDR3 sequence reads: CASSIVGRGNTEAFF. The CDR3 nucleotides are TGTGCCAGTAGTATAGTTGGACGGGGAAACACTGAAGCTTTCTTT.